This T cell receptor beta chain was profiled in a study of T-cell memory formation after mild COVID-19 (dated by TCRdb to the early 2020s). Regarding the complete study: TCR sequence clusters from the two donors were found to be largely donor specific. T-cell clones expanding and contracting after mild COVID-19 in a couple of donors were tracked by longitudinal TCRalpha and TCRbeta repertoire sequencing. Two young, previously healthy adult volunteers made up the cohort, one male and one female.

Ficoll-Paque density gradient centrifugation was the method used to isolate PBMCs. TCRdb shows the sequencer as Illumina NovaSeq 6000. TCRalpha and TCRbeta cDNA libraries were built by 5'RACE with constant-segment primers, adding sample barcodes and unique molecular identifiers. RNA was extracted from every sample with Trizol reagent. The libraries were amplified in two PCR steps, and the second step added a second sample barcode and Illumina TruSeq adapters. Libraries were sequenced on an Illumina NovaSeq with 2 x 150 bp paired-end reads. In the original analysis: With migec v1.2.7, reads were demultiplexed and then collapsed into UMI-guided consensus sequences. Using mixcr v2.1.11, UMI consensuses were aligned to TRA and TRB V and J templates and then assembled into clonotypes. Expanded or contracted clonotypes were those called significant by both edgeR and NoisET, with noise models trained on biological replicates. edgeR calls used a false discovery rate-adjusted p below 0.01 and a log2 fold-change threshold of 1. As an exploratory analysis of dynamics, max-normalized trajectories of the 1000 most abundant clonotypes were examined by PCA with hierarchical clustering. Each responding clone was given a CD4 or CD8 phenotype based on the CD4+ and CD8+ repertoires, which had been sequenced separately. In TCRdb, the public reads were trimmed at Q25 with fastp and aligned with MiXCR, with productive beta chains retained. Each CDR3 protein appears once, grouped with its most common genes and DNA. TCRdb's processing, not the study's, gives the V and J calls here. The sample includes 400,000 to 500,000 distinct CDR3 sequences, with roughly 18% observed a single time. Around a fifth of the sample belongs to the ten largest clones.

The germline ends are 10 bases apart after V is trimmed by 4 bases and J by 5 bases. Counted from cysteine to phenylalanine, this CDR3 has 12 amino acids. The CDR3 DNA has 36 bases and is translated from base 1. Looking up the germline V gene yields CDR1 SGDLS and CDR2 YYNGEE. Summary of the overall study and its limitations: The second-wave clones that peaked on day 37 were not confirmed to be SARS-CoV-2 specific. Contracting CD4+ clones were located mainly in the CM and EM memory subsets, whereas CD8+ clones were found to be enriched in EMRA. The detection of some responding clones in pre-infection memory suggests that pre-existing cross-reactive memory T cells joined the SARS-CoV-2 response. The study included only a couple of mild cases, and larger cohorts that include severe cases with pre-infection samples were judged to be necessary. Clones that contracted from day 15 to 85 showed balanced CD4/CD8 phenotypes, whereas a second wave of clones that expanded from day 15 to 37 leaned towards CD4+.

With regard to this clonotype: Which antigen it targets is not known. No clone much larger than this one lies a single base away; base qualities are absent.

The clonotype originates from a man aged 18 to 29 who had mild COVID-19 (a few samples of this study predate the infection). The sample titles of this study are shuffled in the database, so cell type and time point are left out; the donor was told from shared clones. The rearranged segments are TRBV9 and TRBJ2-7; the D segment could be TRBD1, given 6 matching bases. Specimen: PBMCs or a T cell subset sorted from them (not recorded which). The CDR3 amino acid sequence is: CASSPQGHEQYF. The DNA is TGTGCCAGCAGCCCGCAGGGGCACGAGCAGTACTTC.